This T cell receptor beta chain comes out of a study of vaccination effects on CD4 cells after COVID-19. General study points: By a late point after vaccination, infection- and vaccine-induced clones had shrunk markedly through clonal contraction.

For this clone: Its antigen is not identified.

Antigen-specific CD4+ T cells were first expanded with viral peptide pools by the ViraFEST assay and only then sequenced. CD4+ T cells were isolated after around 10 days of culture. Nucleocapsid antibodies stayed negative before and after vaccination, showing no earlier SARS-CoV-2 infection. PBMC were cultured at some 2.1 million per well with roughly 10 IU/ml IL-2 and roughly 10 ug/ml peptides. The authors exchanged half the medium for IL-2 medium on days 3 and 7. Libraries were prepared by immunoSEQ multiplex PCR; TCRdb keeps only in-frame clonotypes and omits some of them. The repertoire includes roughly 67,000 clones, more than 60% of them detected once, and over 9.5% sits in the top ten. Per germline, CDR1 SGHNT and CDR2 YENEEA. The CDR3 loop spans 18 amino acids. Trimming cost V 5 bases and J 5 bases; bases outside gene matches: 14.

This clonotype was sampled from a human donor who received a COVID-19 vaccine. The chain is built from TRBV11-3 and TRBJ2-5; 13 positions agree with TRBD2. The sequencing here drew on CD4+ T cells from PBMCs cultured with SARS-CoV-2 spike peptides, taken before COVID-19 vaccination. The CDR3 spells CASSGGRLAGGFWETQYF. CDR3 nucleotide sequence: TGTGCCAGCAGCGGGGGGCGACTAGCGGGGGGTTTTTGGGAGACCCAGTACTTC.